The present T cell receptor beta chain was sequenced within a study of spatial heterogeneity in lung cancer. This clonotype was counted a few times. TCRdb re-analysed the 5' RACE reads in MiXCR, keeping a single row per CDR3 protein. The repertoire holds about 44,000 distinct CDR3 sequences, with roughly 13% as singletons. As for time point: sample taken at primary tumor resection. The approximately 78 donors had untreated early-stage non-small cell lung cancer. V lost 7 bases and J 1 base, leaving 12 bases between the germline ends. CDR1 and CDR2 from the germline V gene are SGHRS and YFSETQ. This CDR3 has 13 residues.

V and J are TRBV5-1 and TRBJ2-7; weak D call: TRBD2 (5 bases). Here the sequenced sample was PBMCs, taken at surgery. This sequence was found in a male donor with early-stage non-small cell lung cancer. CDR3 in amino acids: CASSGLSSYEQYF. The CDR3 DNA follows: TGCGCCAGCTCTGGACTTTCTTCCTACGAGCAGTACTTC.